These 9 T cell receptor beta chains share one sample of origin, sequenced in a study of T cells in Graves' hyperthyroidism and ophthalmopathy. TCR beta CDR3 region amplification was performed from RNA transcripts. Initially, a first-round RT-PCR of the TCR CDR3 employed the HTBI primer set. Using its own MiXCR run on the multiplex PCR reads, TCRdb lists one record per CDR3 protein. The sample holds hundreds of thousands of distinct CDR3 sequences; over 12% are singletons and the top ten take 3.5% to 4.5%. Sequencing used blood. These receptors were collected from a woman aged 40-49 years with Graves' ophthalmopathy.

In its sample, this clonotype was seen many times. V is TRBV6-4 and J is TRBJ2-6; 8 bases fit TRBD1. The J segment lost 1 base and the V segment lost 7 bases, leaving 12 bases of the junction unmatched. This CDR3 spans 18 amino acids. The germline CDR1 and CDR2 sequences are MRHNA and SNTAGT. CDR3 nucleotide sequence: TGTGCCAGCAACAGGGGGGACTCATCCTCTTCTGGGGCCAACGTCCTGACTTTC. Translated, it gives CASNRGDSSSSGANVLTF.

This clonotype was found many times. This chain uses TRBV6-5 with TRBJ2-7; TRBD2 matches at 8 bases. Looked up from germline, CDR1 is MNHEY and CDR2 is SVGAGI. The junction had 4 bases not matched to a gene; V was cut back by 0 bases and J by 3 bases. This CDR3 has 15 residues. The CDR3 DNA follows: TGTGCCAGCAGTTACTCGAGCGGGAGTGACTACGAGCAGTACTTC. This translates into CASSYSSGSDYEQYF.

Many counts were recorded for this clonotype. The chain employs TRBV7-2 and TRBJ1-1; D not resolved. This CDR3 has 14 amino acids. Germline CDR1 reads SGHTA; CDR2 reads FQGNSA. The germline V and J ends were trimmed by 2 bases and 0 bases, with 7 bases remaining between them. Here the CDR3 reads CASSLPWVNTEAFF. For the CDR3, the DNA is TGTGCCAGCAGCTTACCTTGGGTGAACACTGAAGCTTTCTTT. The variable domain in full, with the rest retrieved from reference TRBV7-2 and TRBJ1-1, is GAGVSQSPSNKVTEKGKDVELRCDPISGHTALYWYRQSLGQGLEFLIYFQGNSAPDKSGLPSDRFSAERTGGSVSTLTIQRTQQEDSAVYLCASSLPWVNTEAFFGQGTRLTVV.

This clonotype was counted ten times or more. The J gene is TRBJ1-5, the V gene TRBV19; no reliable D call. The CDR3 length is 15 residues. V shed 5 bases and J shed 2 bases, with 13 bases lying between them. Germline CDR1 is LNHDA and CDR2 is SQIVND (reference sequence). CDR3 amino acids: CASSPADWGNQPQHF. Here the CDR3 DNA reads TGTGCCAGTAGTCCCGCGGATTGGGGCAATCAGCCCCAGCATTTT.

This clonotype was seen many times. The chain is built from TRBV4-2 and TRBJ1-5, with 9 bases matching TRBD1. Germline-derived CDR1 and CDR2 are LGHNA and YNFKEQ. The CDR3 is 14 residues long. The V gene end was trimmed by 1 base and the J gene end by 10 bases; junction bases not matched to a gene: 5. The CDR3 coding sequence is TGTGCCAGCAGCCAAGGGGGACAGGGTTATCCCCAGCATTTT. Translated: CASSQGGQGYPQHF.

This clonotype showed up many times. The chain recombines TRBV5-4 with TRBJ2-5, with unresolved D. The V end lost 0 bases, the J end lost 2 bases, and 11 bases lay between the germline ends. Germline CDR1 is SGHNT and CDR2 is YYREEE (reference sequence). The CDR3 contains 15 residues. CDR3 sequence: CASSLETGSQETQYF. The CDR3 DNA reads as TGTGCCAGCAGCTTGGAGACTGGGTCACAAGAGACCCAGTACTTC.

At least ten counts were recorded for this clonotype. The chain carries TRBV9 and TRBJ2-7; TRBD1 matches 9 bases. CDR3 size: 15 residues. Germline loops: CDR1 SGDLS, CDR2 YYNGEE. J lost 4 bases, V lost 3 bases, and 8 bases had no gene match. CDR3 residues: CASSAHPGTGYEQYF. The CDR3 bases are TGTGCCAGCAGCGCCCACCCCGGGACAGGGTACGAGCAGTACTTC.

The sample holds many counts of this clonotype. The CDR3 nucleotides read TGCAGTGAATCGGGCTCGACTCCTTACGAGCAGTACTTC. Its translation is CSESGSTPYEQYF. The chain uses TRBV20-1 and TRBJ2-7; D unresolved. The CDR3 spans 13 residues. Trimming took off 7 bases at V and 4 bases at J, with 17 bases between the two ends. Germline CDR1 and CDR2: DFQATT and SNEGSKA (reference sequence).

The rearrangement links TRBV6-2 or TRBV6-3 to TRBJ2-7; D is perhaps TRBD2 (6 bases). Germline V gene sequence: CDR1 MNHEY, CDR2 SVGEGT. Trimming left V 4 bases short and J 7 bases short, with 11 bases between. The CDR3 totals 12 residues. This chain's CDR3 is CASSSIAGEQYF. CDR3 DNA sequence: TGTGCCAGCAGTTCGATCGCGGGGGAGCAGTACTTC.